This entry lists 15 T cell receptor beta chains sequenced from one sample in a study of T-cell reconstitution after alpha-beta-depleted transplantation in children. Preparation of the TCRbeta library was carried out with unique molecular identifiers. A single record per CDR3 protein comes from TCRdb applying MiXCR to the PCR reads. Of 250,000 to 400,000 distinct CDR3 sequences listed, roughly 21% are singletons. Material: PBMCs, mostly from graft donor cells, obtained 180 days after TCRalphabeta/CD19-depleted stem cell transplant. Receptor source: a male patient between 10 and 17 years old who had a stem cell transplant for acute lymphoblastic leukemia, so the T cells may come from the graft donor.

This clonotype has only a few counts. CDR3 loop: CSARRRDTQYF. DNA for the CDR3: TGCAGTGCTAGAAGGAGAGATACGCAGTATTTT. This chain uses TRBV20-1 with TRBJ2-3; no clear D gene. V lost 2 bases to trimming and J lost 5 bases, with 5 bases between them. Germline V CDR1 and CDR2: DFQATT, SNEGSKA (reference sequence). CDR3 length: 11 residues.

CDR3 sequence: CASSVRTGPSYEQYF. CDR3 coding DNA: TGTGCCAGCAGCGTAAGGACAGGGCCTTCCTACGAGCAGTACTTC. The rearrangement joins TRBV9 to TRBJ2-7; TRBD1 agrees at 8 bases. The CDR3 has 15 amino acids. Germline V gene data show CDR1 as SGDLS and CDR2 as YYNGEE. Trimming cost V 1 base and J 1 base; bases outside gene matches: 4.

The chain couples TRBV27 to TRBJ1-6, with a tentative D call TRBD1 (5 bases). Germline CDR1 is MNHEY and CDR2 is SMNVEV (reference sequence). This CDR3 contains 15 residues. V was trimmed by 7 bases and J by 2 bases, leaving 12 bases between them. As DNA, the CDR3 is TGTGCCAGCACCACGGGGCGCCCCTATAATTCACCCCTCCACTTT. Translating it yields CASTTGRPYNSPLHF.

A note on this clonotype: At one of its ends the junction is not consistent with the germline gene, which may arise from a read error. The rearrangement links TRBV7-9 to TRBJ1-2; TRBD1 might be the D (5 bases). Germline-derived CDR1 and CDR2 are SEHNR and FQNEAQ (reference sequence). This CDR3 comprises 14 residues. This CDR3 is CASSFPGTSYGDTF. DNA for the CDR3: TGTGCCAGCAGCTTCCCCGGGACCTCCTATGGCGACACCTTC. Filled out from reference TRBV7-9 and TRBJ1-2, the complete variable domain reads DTGVSQNPRHKITKRGQNVTFRCDPISEHNRLYWYRQTLGQGPEFLTYFQNEAQLEKSRLLSDRFSAERPKGSFSTLEIQRTEQGDSAMYLCASSFPGTSYGDTFGSGTRLTVV.

This clonotype was counted ten times or more. CDR3 amino acids: CASSAGLAWETQYF. The CDR3 nucleotides are TGCGCCAGCAGCGCGGGACTAGCGTGGGAGACCCAGTACTTC. The V gene is TRBV5-1, the J gene TRBJ2-5; 10 bases are a match to TRBD2. Trimming cost V 4 bases and J 5 bases; bases outside gene matches: 5. The germline V gene encodes CDR1 SGHRS and CDR2 YFSETQ. CDR3 length equals 14 residues.

This clonotype appeared a few times. The genes are TRBV12-3 or TRBV12-4 and TRBJ2-1; D unresolved. V was cut by 4 bases and J by 6 bases, with 13 bases left in between. The CDR3 runs to 14 residues. CDR3 in amino acids: CASSYERIINEQFF. CDR3 in DNA: TGTGCCAGCAGTTATGAGAGGATCATCAATGAGCAGTTCTTC.

This chain uses TRBV7-3 with TRBJ1-6; D might be TRBD1 (6 bases). Germline CDR1 SGHTA, CDR2 FQGTGA. Trimming took 2 bases from V and 10 from J, leaving 15 bases between them. The CDR3 is made up of 15 amino acids. The CDR3 here is CASSLRGLGGSPLHF. The DNA of the CDR3 is TGTGCCAGCAGCTTACGGGGGCTCGGCGGGTCACCCCTCCACTTT.

This clonotype was counted between two and nine times. The rearrangement uses TRBV3-1 and TRBJ2-3; D ambiguous. Germline V gene lookup returns CDR1 LGHDT and CDR2 YNNKEL (reference sequence). This CDR3 region has 11 residues. The ends were cut back, 7 bases at V and 12 bases at J, with 14 bases in the middle. The CDR3 DNA reads TGTGCCAGCAAAGGGCAGGTCGGTCAGTATTTT. Translating it yields CASKGQVGQYF.

CDR3 residues: CASSPGGYSYNEQFF. CDR3 sequence (DNA): TGTGCCAGCAGTCCCGGAGGATACTCCTACAATGAGCAGTTCTTC. The rearrangement joins TRBV12-3 or TRBV12-4 to TRBJ2-1; D is possibly TRBD2 (5 bases). The V end lost 5 bases, the J end lost 0 bases, and 11 bases lay between the germline ends. The CDR3 extends over 15 amino acids.

This clonotype was recorded a few times. The chain joins TRBV5-1 to TRBJ1-4; D possibly corresponds to TRBD1 (5 bases). The CDR3 is 15 amino acids. V lost 2 bases and J lost 3, with 11 bases in between. Per germline, CDR1 SGHRS and CDR2 YFSETQ. CDR3 sequence reads: CASSLISGANEKLFF. The CDR3 region has the DNA TGCGCCAGCAGCTTAATATCGGGGGCTAATGAAAAACTGTTTTTT.

The chain recombines TRBV12-3 or TRBV12-4 with TRBJ2-7; D is undetermined. V gave up 5 bases and J gave up 2 bases, with 16 bases separating them. The CDR3 loop spans 15 amino acids. CDR3 in amino acids: CASSPPTTATYEQYF. CDR3 bases: TGTGCCAGCAGTCCACCAACGACGGCCACCTACGAGCAGTACTTC.

This clonotype was recorded a few times. The rearrangement uses TRBV12-3 or TRBV12-4 and TRBJ2-7; unclear D gene. CDR3 length: 14 amino acids. Trimming removed 0 bases at V and 2 bases at J, with 8 bases between. CDR3 protein: CASSLARLPYEQYF. The DNA for the CDR3 is TGTGCCAGCAGTTTAGCCAGGCTGCCCTACGAGCAGTACTTC.

This clonotype was counted a few times. The rearrangement uses TRBV20-1 and TRBJ1-5, with TRBD1 matching over 7 bases. Losses at the gene ends were 2 bases for V and 0 bases for J; bases not matched to a gene: 4. The CDR3 is 15 amino acids. CDR1 DFQATT and CDR2 SNEGSKA come from the germline V gene (reference sequence). This CDR3 is CSARQQGYSNQPQHF. In DNA form, the CDR3 reads TGCAGTGCTAGACAACAGGGGTATAGCAATCAGCCCCAGCATTTT.

The rearrangement links TRBV12-3 or TRBV12-4 to TRBJ2-1, with D possibly being TRBD2 (6 bases). With 3 bases removed from V and 9 bases from J, the gap between germline ends came to 12 bases. This CDR3 spans 13 amino acids. CDR3 DNA sequence: TGTGCCAGCAGTTTCGGGGGACGTGTTGAGCAGTTCTTC. It specifies CASSFGGRVEQFF.

This clonotype was picked up a small number of times. The rearrangement links TRBV4-1 to TRBJ1-1; no clear D. The CDR3 is 14 residues long. V gave up 3 bases and J gave up 1 base, with 9 bases separating them. Germline loops: CDR1 MGHRA, CDR2 YSYEKL. In nucleotides, the CDR3 is TGCGCCAGCAGCCAGTGGGATCCGAACACTGAAGCTTTCTTT. Protein sequence: CASSQWDPNTEAFF.